This T cell receptor beta chain was identified in a study of T cells after yellow fever vaccination. About the research overall: Where fractions had low cell numbers, libraries were prepared from them with the SMART-Seq v4 Ultra Low Input RNA kit. Study conclusions and caveats: Detected again after the booster were most primary-vaccination clones, at about 96% CD4 and about 89% CD8. Any FACS-sorted repertoire could hold abundant clonotypes that contaminate it from the bulk population. Only a small proportion of the clonotypes turned up in both the CD4 and the CD8 compartments, likely arising from convergent recombination.

Using its own MiXCR run on the 5' RACE reads, TCRdb lists one record per CDR3 protein. The repertoire holds some 260,000 distinct CDR3 sequences, with about 5.2% as singletons. V dropped 5 bases and J dropped 0 bases, with 22 bases sitting between them. This CDR3 is built from 18 residues. This clonotype has a handful of counts. The antigen remains undetermined. The receptor comes from a man aged 18-30 years who received the YFV17D yellow fever vaccine. The sequenced sample was CD4+ T cells sorted from PBMCs, obtained on the day of the yellow fever booster vaccination. V and J are TRBV12-3 or TRBV12-4 and TRBJ1-1; D may be TRBD1 (5 bases). The CDR3 reads CASSPSRRGILVNTEAFF. The CDR3 coding sequence is TGTGCCAGCAGTCCATCCCGTCGGGGGATTTTAGTGAACACTGAAGCTTTCTTT.